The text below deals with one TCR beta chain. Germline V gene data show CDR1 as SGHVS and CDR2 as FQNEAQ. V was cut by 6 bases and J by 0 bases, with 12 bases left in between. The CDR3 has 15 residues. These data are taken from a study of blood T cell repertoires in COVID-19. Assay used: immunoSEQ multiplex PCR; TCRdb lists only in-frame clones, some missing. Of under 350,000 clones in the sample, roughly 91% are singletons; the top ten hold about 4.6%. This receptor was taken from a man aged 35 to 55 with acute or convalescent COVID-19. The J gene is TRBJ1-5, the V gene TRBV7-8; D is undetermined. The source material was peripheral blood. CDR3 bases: TGTGCCAGCAGTTATACACAGAATAGCAATCAGCCCCAGCATTTT. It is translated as CASSYTQNSNQPQHF.